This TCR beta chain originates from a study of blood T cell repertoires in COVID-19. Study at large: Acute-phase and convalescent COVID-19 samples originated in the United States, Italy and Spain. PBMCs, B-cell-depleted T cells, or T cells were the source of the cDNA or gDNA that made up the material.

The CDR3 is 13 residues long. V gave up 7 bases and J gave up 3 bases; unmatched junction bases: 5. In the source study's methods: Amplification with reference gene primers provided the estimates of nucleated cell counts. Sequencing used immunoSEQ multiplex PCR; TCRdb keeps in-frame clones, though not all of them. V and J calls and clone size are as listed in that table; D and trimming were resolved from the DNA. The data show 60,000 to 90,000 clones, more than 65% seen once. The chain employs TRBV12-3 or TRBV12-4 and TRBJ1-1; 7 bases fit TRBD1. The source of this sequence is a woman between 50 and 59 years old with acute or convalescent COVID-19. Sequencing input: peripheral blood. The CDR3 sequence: CASTRDSYTEAFF. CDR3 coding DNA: TGTGCCAGCACCCGGGACAGTTACACTGAAGCTTTCTTT.